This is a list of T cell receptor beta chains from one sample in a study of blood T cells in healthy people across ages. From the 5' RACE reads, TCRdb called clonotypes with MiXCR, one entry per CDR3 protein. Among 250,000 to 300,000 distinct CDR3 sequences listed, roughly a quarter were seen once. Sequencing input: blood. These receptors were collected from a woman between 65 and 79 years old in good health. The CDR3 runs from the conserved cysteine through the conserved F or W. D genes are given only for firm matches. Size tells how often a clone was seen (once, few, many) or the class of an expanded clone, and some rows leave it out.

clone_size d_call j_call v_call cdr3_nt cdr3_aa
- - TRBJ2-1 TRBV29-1 TGCAGCGTTGCACTAGCCTCTAGGGATGAGCAGTTCTTC CSVALASRDEQFF
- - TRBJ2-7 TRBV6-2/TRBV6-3 TGTGCCAGCAGCGAGGGAGGAGGATCCTACGAGCAGTACTTC CASSEGGGSYEQYF
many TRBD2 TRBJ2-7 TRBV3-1 TGTGCCAGCAGCCTTACTAGCGACGAGCAGTACTTC CASSLTSDEQYF
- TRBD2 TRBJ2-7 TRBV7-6 TGTGCCAGCAGCTTAATAGCCAGCGGGACGTACGAGCAGTACTTC CASSLIASGTYEQYF
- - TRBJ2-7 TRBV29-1 TGCAGCGCTGGAACTACCGCCTGCGAGCAGTACTTC CSAGTTACEQYF
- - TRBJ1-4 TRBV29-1 TGCAGCGTTGAGGTCCGGGGAGCTGAAAAACTGTTTTTT CSVEVRGAEKLFF
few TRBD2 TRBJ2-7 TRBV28 TGTGCCAGCAGTCCAACAGCTAGCGGGAGGATTCTCTACGAGCAGTACTTC CASSPTASGRILYEQYF
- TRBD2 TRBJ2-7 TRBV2 TGTGCCAGCACCCAGGGACTAGCGGGAGGCGAACAGTACTTC CASTQGLAGGEQYF
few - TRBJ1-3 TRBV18 TGTGCCAGCTCACCACAACAACAGGGCTCTGGAAACACCATATATTTT CASSPQQQGSGNTIYF
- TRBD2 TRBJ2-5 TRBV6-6 TGTGCCAGCAGGAGGGGACTAGCGGGAGGGGAGACCCAGTACTTC CASRRGLAGGETQYF
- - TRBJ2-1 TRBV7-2 TGTGCCAGCAGCGTACAGTTTAGCTCCTACAATGAGCAGTTCTTC CASSVQFSSYNEQFF
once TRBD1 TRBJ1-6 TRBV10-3 TGTGCCATCAGGGGGACAGAAGATAGTTCACCCCTCCACTTT CAIRGTEDSSPLHF
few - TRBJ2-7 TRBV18 TGTGCCAGCTCACCACGGCAGACCCTTGACGAGCAGTACTTC CASSPRQTLDEQYF
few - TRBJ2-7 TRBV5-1 TGCGCCAGCAGAGAGGACGGGGGATACGAGCAGTACTTC CASREDGGYEQYF
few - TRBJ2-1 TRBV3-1 TGTGCCAGCAGCCCCCGAGCAGCGCCCTTGTACAATGAGCAGTTCTTC CASSPRAAPLYNEQFF
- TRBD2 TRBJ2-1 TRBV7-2 TGTGCCAGCAGCTTAGTAGCGGGAGATTACTACAATGAGCAGTTCTTC CASSLVAGDYYNEQFF
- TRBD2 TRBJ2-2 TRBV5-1 TGCGCCAGCAGCTTGGACCTCCTAGCGGGAGCGGTCACCGGGGAGCTGTTTTTT CASSLDLLAGAVTGELFF
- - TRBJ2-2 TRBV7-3 TGTGCCAGCAGCTCGGACACAAACACCGGGGAGCTGTTTTTT CASSSDTNTGELFF
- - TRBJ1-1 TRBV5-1 TGCGCCAGCAGCCGAGCGACAGGGAACACTGAAGCTTTCTTT CASSRATGNTEAFF
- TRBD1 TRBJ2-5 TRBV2 TGTGCCAGCAGTCCCGCGACAGGGATTGAGACCCAGTACTTC CASSPATGIETQYF
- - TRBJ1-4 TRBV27 TGTGCCAGCAGTTCAACAGGGTTTGGGGCTAATGAAAAACTGTTTTTT CASSSTGFGANEKLFF
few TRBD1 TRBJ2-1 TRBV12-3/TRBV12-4 TGTGCCAGCAGTTTGAGGACAGGGTTAGTTGGGCAGTTCTTC CASSLRTGLVGQFF
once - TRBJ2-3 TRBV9 TGTGCCAGCAGCGAAGGGCCAAGGGAGGCAGATACGCAGTATTTT CASSEGPREADTQYF
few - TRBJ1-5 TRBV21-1 TGTGCCAGCAGCAAACGGGCGCGGAGAGGCAGCAATCAGCCCCAGCATTTT CASSKRARRGSNQPQHF
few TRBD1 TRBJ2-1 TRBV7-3 TGTGCCAGCAGCTTAGGGGTGGGAGTACAGGGGGCTTACAATGAGCAGTTCTTC CASSLGVGVQGAYNEQFF
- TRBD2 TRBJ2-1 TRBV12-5 TGTGCTAGTGGTTTGCCCAAACCAAAGCGGGGGGACAATGAGCAGTTCTTC CASGLPKPKRGDNEQFF
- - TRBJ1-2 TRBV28 TGTGCCAGCAGTTCACCAGGGTGGAGCGATGGCTACACCTTC CASSSPGWSDGYTF
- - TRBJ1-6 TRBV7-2 TGTGCCAGCAGCTTCCCCGGGACGGCAAATTCACCCCTCCACTTT CASSFPGTANSPLHF
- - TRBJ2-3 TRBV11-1 TGTGCCAGCAGACCGAACCCCGGGAGCACAGATACGCAGTATTTT CASRPNPGSTDTQYF
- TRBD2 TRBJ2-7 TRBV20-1 TGCAGTGCTAGAGGGTTAGCGGGAGCTGACGAGCAGTACTTC CSARGLAGADEQYF
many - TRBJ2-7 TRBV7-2 TGTGCCAGCAGCTTAGGCCCTAGCTCCTACGAGCAGTACTTC CASSLGPSSYEQYF
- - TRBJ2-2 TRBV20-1 TGCAGTGCTAGAGACAACAGCTGGAACACCGGGGAGCTGTTTTTT CSARDNSWNTGELFF
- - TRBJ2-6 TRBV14 TGTGCCAGCAGCATGCTGAACTCTGGGGCCAACGTCCTGACTTTC CASSMLNSGANVLTF
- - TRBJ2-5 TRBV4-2 TGTGCCAGCAGCCAAGAGATCAGGGAAAAAGAGACCCAGTACTTC CASSQEIREKETQYF
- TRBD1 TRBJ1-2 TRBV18 TGTGCCAGCTCACCCCTCGGGACAGGGGACTATGGCTACACCTTC CASSPLGTGDYGYTF
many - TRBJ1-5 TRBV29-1 TGCAGCGCTGGCGCTGGAGCGGATCAGCCCCAGCATTTT CSAGAGADQPQHF
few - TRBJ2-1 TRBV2 TGTGCCAGCAAACGGGAGTTGGGCGGCAATGAGCAGTTCTTC CASKRELGGNEQFF
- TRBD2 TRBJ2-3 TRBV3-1 TGTGCCAGCAGCCTCCGGACTAGCGGGAGAAAGGATACGCAGTATTTT CASSLRTSGRKDTQYF
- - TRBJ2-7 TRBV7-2 TGTGCCAGCAGCTTAGCCCGACCGCCGAGTGAGCAGTACTTC CASSLARPPSEQYF
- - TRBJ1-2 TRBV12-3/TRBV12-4 TGTGCCTGCAGTTTGGCAGGGAGCTATGGCTACACCTTC CACSLAGSYGYTF
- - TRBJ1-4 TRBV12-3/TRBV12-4 TGTGCCAGCAGTTTTTTGGGCGAAAAACTGTTTTTT CASSFLGEKLFF
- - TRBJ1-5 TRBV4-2 TGTGCCAGCAGCCAGACGGGGGAGAATAGCAATCAGCCCCAGCATTTT CASSQTGENSNQPQHF
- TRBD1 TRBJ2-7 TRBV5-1 TGCGCCAGCAGCTCCGACAGGGGGCTCGAGCAGTACTTC CASSSDRGLEQYF